Here is one T cell receptor beta chain with its context. The germline V gene has CDR1 SGHTA and CDR2 FQGTGA. V dropped 1 base and J dropped 7 bases, with 10 bases sitting between them. The CDR3 consists of 13 residues. The data stem from a study of blood T cell repertoires in COVID-19. Study information: T cells, B-cell-depleted T cells, or PBMCs provided the cDNA or gDNA that served as material.

The data were produced by immunoSEQ multiplex PCR, yet TCRdb's version contains in-frame clones alone and is incomplete. The table has about 110,000 clones, more than 60% seen once; the top ten hold roughly 19%. Sample: peripheral blood. The TCR originated in a man between 65 and 80 years old with active or convalescent COVID-19. V and J are TRBV7-3 and TRBJ1-1; no clear D. The DNA of the CDR3 is TGTGCCAGCAGCTTAATGGGAGATGGTGAAGCTTTCTTT. This translates into CASSLMGDGEAFF.